This section outlines one T cell receptor (beta chain) sequence together with its context. What it binds is unknown. Germline CDR1 ENHRY, CDR2 SYGVKD. This CDR3 comprises 11 residues. V lost 7 bases and J 5 bases, leaving 6 bases between the germline ends. Every patient experienced relapse after autologous stem cell transplantation, and brentuximab vedotin exposure varied. Classifying best responses yielded complete response, partial response or progressive disease. The repertoire was sequenced with immunoSEQ multiplex PCR; TCRdb's copy has only in-frame clones and lacks some. Here the sample spans about 86,000 clones, roughly nine tenths being singletons. The data are from a study of PD-1 blockade in classical Hodgkin lymphoma. Study conclusions and caveats: Complete responders started with a diversity level that resembled newly diagnosed patients at baseline. Exclusion was applied to patients who started nivolumab under 1 year after ASCT.

The gene calls are TRBV10-3 and TRBJ2-1, with no clear D. The clonotype was recovered from a human donor with classical Hodgkin lymphoma. This specimen was peripheral blood mononuclear cells (PBMCs), taken at baseline. Here the CDR3 DNA reads TGTGCCATCAACACGGACAATGAGCAGTTCTTC. This codes for CAINTDNEQFF.